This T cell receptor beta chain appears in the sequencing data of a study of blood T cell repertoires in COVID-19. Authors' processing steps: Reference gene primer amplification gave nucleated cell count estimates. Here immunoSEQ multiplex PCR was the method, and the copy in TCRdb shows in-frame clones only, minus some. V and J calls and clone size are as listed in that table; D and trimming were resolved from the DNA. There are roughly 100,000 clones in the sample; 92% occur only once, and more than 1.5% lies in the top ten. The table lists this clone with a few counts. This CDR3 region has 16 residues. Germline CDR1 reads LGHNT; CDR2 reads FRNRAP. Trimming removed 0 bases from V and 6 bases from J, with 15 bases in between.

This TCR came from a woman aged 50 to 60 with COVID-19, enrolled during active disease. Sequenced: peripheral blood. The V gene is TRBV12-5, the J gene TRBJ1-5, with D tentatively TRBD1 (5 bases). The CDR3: CASGLVPGGLGQPQHF. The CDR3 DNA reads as TGTGCTAGTGGTTTGGTGCCGGGGGGATTGGGTCAGCCCCAGCATTTT.